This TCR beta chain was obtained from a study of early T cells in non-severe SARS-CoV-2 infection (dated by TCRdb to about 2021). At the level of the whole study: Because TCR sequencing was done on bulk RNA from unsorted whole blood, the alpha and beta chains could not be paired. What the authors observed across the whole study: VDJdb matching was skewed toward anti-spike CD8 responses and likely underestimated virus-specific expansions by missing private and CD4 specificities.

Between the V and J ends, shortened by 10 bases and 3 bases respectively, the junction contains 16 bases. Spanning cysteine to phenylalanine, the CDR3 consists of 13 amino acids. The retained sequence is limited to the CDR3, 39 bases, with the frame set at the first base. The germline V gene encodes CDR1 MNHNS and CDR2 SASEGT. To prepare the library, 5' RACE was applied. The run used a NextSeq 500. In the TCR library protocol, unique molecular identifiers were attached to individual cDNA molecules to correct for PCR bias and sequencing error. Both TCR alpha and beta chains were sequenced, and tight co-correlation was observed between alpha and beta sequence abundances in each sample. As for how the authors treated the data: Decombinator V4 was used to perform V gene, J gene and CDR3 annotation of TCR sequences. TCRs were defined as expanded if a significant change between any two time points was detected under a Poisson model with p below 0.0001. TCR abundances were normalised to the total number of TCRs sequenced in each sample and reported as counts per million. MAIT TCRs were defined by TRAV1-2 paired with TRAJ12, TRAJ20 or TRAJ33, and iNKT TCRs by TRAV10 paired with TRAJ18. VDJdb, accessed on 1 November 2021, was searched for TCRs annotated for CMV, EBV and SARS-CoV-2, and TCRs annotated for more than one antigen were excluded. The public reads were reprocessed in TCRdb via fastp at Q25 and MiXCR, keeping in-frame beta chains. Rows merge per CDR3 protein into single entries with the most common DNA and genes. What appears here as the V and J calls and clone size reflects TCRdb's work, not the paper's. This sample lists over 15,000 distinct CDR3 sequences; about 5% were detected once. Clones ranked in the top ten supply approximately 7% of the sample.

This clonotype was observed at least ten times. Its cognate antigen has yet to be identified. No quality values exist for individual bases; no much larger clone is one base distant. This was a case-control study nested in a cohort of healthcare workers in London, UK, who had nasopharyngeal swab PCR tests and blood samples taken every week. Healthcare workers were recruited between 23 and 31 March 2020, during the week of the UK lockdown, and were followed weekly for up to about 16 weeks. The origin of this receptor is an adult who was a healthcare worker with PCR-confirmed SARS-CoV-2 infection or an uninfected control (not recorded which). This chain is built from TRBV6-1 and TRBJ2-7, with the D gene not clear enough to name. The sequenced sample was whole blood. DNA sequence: TGTGCCACCGAAAAGACGCTAAGCTACGAGCAGTACTTC. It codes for CATEKTLSYEQYF.